Ten or more counts support the clone carrying this T cell receptor beta chain. Libraries of bulk TCR were made by previously described methods (with listed TCR primers). MiXCR, run by TCRdb on the PCR reads, gives a single entry per CDR3 protein. The sample has approximately 680,000 distinct CDR3 sequences; roughly 25% are singletons. Sorted cell numbers of roughly 18,000 to 1,000,000, with 10%, 30% or 50% RNA, served as input for naive CD8 libraries. Sorting captured naive CD8 T cells as CD8+CD4-CCR7+CD45RA+. These data belong to a study of molecular identifiers for immune sequencing clone quantification. This CDR3 is 17 amino acids long. With V trimmed by 0 bases and J by 5 bases, 11 bases remained unmatched. From germline, CDR1 is LGHNA and CDR2 YSLEER.

The TCR was taken from a human donor in good health. Some libraries in this study had Jurkat cell RNA spiked in. The chain joins TRBV4-3 to TRBJ2-5; TRBD2 matches at 8 bases. Specimen: naive CD8+ T cells from blood, with Jurkat cell RNA spiked in. The sample's subset: FACS-sorted CD8+CD4-CCR7+CD45RA+ naive T cells. The CDR3 nucleotides are TGCGCCAGCAGCCAAGATACGACCGGGAGGGTCGGGGAGACCCAGTACTTC. Translated, it gives CASSQDTTGRVGETQYF.